This TCR beta chain was captured by sequencing in a study of T cell clonality in common variable immunodeficiency. Findings of the study overall: What drives increased CVID clonality needs T cell subpopulation sequencing. Fewer TCRbeta clones were shared among CVID subjects than controls. Common variable immunodeficiency TCR beta sequences reportedly had fewer deletions and N-nucleotide insertions.

The CDR3 totals 14 residues. Germline V gives CDR1 SGHTA, CDR2 FQGNSA. The ends were cut back, 1 base at V and 5 bases at J, with 9 bases in the middle. Each donor provided 5 to 8 ml of heparinized whole blood. This clone was seen ten or more times. Its specificity is unknown. The read finishes 3 residues shy of the CDR3 end, and the germline J gene is used to complete it. Repertoires were generated with immunoSEQ multiplex PCR, while TCRdb's copy carries only in-frame clones and drops some. The sample presents 30,000 to 40,000 clones, none singletons. The rearrangement joins TRBV7-2 to TRBJ1-3; D unclear. The specimen was peripheral blood mononuclear cells. This clonotype was sampled from a person aged 18 to 70 in good health. The CDR3 DNA, read in part, is TGTGCCAGCAGCTTAGGTATGCAGAGAAACACC. It specifies CASSLGMQRNT. The CDR3 reads in full as CASSLGMQRNTIYF.